Reported below is one T cell receptor (beta chain). The V end lost 4 bases, the J end lost 4 bases, and 16 bases lay between the germline ends. The CDR3 is made up of 16 amino acids. From germline, CDR1 is LGHDT and CDR2 YNNKEL (reference sequence). Treatment here: 15 to 20 received Ad26.COV2.S at low or high dose, single or two shots; several received placebo; per-sample allocation not given. The investigators took samples on day 63 after the first vaccine or placebo injection. The record originates from a study of Ad26.COV2.S vaccination and SARS-CoV-2 variants. Here immunoSEQ multiplex PCR was the method, and the copy in TCRdb shows in-frame clones only, minus some. The sample includes 400,000 to 450,000 clones, 80% to 95% of them seen just once.

This specimen consisted of peripheral blood, obtained in a trial of Ad26.COV2.S vaccine versus placebo. The TCR sequence derives from a person between 18 and 59 years old who received the Ad26.COV2.S COVID-19 vaccine or a placebo. The rearrangement uses TRBV3-1 (or the pseudogene TRBV3-2) and TRBJ2-2; perhaps D is TRBD1 or TRBD2 (5 bases each). CDR3 amino acids: CASSPSGTTPTGELFF. CDR3 coding DNA: TGTGCCAGCAGCCCGTCGGGGACCACCCCCACCGGGGAGCTGTTTTTT.